This T cell receptor beta chain was captured by sequencing in a study of shared clonotypes between healthy human individuals. This clone has more than one count but fewer than ten. The antigen remains unidentified. Points from the study as a whole: Unshared clonotypes carried lower generation probabilities than those common to all four donors.

CDR3 length equals 14 residues. Generated by immunoSEQ multiplex PCR, the TCRdb table keeps only in-frame clones and is missing some. Among about 1 million clones listed, roughly 80% were seen once. Recent vaccinations or acute infections were absent in the healthy HIV-negative adult donors. The sequenced sample consisted of memory CD4+ T cells sorted from blood. The subset here: CD45RA-negative fraction. The J gene is TRBJ2-1, the V gene TRBV21-1; the table's D call, TRBD1, has no DNA check behind it. TRBV21-1 is marked as a pseudogene. This clonotype was obtained from a man aged 18 to 35 in good health. CDR3 amino acids: CASRQHGTEGEQFF. CDR3 coding DNA: TGTGCCAGCAGACAACATGGGACAGAGGGTGAGCAGTTCTTC.